This section outlines one T cell receptor (beta chain) sequence together with its context. Its target is not known. This specimen belongs to a study of graft-versus-host responses after intestinal transplantation. Study at large: Isolated intestinal, liver-intestinal, or multivisceral transplants were what recipients had. Recipients across the board were started on anti-thymocyte globulin induction, then kept on tacrolimus and steroids for 2 to 4 years. Findings of the study overall: Early post-transplant declines in HvG were associated with peak levels of circulating GvH clones.

The CDR3 is 16 amino acids. V lost 2 bases, J lost 8 bases, and 19 bases lay in between. Germline loops: CDR1 SEHNR, CDR2 FQNEAQ (reference sequence). Generated by immunoSEQ multiplex PCR, the TCRdb table keeps only in-frame clones and is missing some. The sample holds under 15,000 clones, around four fifths seen once. This specimen was PBMCs, taken around 120 days after transplant. The clonotype was recovered from a human patient who received an intestinal transplant, so some T cells may come from the graft donor. V and J are TRBV7-9 and TRBJ1-3, with D maybe TRBD1 (5 bases). Written as DNA, the CDR3 is TGTGCCAGCAGCTTATCCCGGGACCGCCCAGTGGACACCATATATTTT. This encodes CASSLSRDRPVDTIYF.